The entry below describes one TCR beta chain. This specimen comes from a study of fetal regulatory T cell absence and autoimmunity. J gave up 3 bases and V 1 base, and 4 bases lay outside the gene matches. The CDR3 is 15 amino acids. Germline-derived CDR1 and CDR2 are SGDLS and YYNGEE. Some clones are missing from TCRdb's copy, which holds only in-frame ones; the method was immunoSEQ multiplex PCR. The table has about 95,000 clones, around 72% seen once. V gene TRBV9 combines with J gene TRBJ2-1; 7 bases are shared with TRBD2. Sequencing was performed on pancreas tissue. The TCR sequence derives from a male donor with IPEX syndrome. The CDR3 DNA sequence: TGTGCCAGCAGCGTAAGCCTAGCGGTCTACAATGAGCAGTTCTTC. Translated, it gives CASSVSLAVYNEQFF.